What follows describes a single T cell receptor beta chain. Antigen unknown. This sample is part of a study of post-analysis software for immune sequencing data. About the study: The disease courses covered relapsing-remitting, secondary progressive and progressive-relapsing multiple sclerosis. Study conclusions and caveats: Compared against controls, patients with multiple sclerosis displayed significantly lower normalized Chao1 diversity. Co-batched samples clustered tightly together by F measure.

Incorporated into the TCR beta cDNA libraries were unique molecular identifiers, which served to reduce PCR and sequencing biases. The T cell input of about 0.9 to 10 million gave a few hundred thousand cDNA molecules. MiXCR, applied by TCRdb to the PCR reads, yields one record per CDR3 protein. The sample includes about 430,000 distinct CDR3 sequences, roughly 38% of them seen just once. The sequence was obtained from a girl under 10 years old with multiple sclerosis. What was sequenced was blood.

The CDR3 is CATSLAGGLHYEQYF. CDR3 sequence (DNA): TGTGCCACTTCACTAGCGGGAGGCCTACATTATGAGCAGTACTTC. The chain carries TRBV6-5 and TRBJ2-7; 12 nucleotides align to TRBD2. CDR1 and CDR2 (germline): MNHEY, SVGAGI. This CDR3 is 15 amino acids long. J lost 7 bases, V lost 10 bases, and 14 bases had no gene match.